The clone carrying this T cell receptor (beta chain) was recorded a few times. Its antigen is currently unknown. The authors made TCR beta libraries by quantitative 5'-RACE with molecular barcodes. A single record per CDR3 protein comes from TCRdb applying MiXCR to the 5' RACE reads. The table includes about 800,000 distinct CDR3 sequences, approximately 12% detected once. The data stem from a study of CD8 T cells in ankylosing spondylitis. The CDR3 loop spans 13 amino acids. Trimming stripped 3 bases from V and 10 bases from J, with 14 bases between. Germline V gene data show CDR1 as KGHDR and CDR2 as SFDVKD. Study-wide points: A motif of several highly homologous TCR beta variants was seen as apparently characteristic of ankylosing spondylitis blood. Enrichment of disease-linked clones was reportedly significant in matched ankylosing spondylitis synovial fluid.

The sequenced material came from blood, either unsorted or a sorted T cell fraction (not recorded which). This sequence joins TRBV24-1 and TRBJ1-1, with D uncertain. The origin of this receptor is a male donor with ankylosing spondylitis. As DNA, the CDR3 is TGTGCCACCAGTGATCCCCGGGCGCCGCGAGCTTTCTTT. Translated, it gives CATSDPRAPRAFF.